The rows below give T cell receptor beta chains drawn from one sample of a study of shared T cell receptors in the human thymus. TCRdb keeps only in-frame clones here, not all; method: immunoSEQ multiplex PCR. The sample shows 540,000 or so clones, roughly 74% of them seen only once. The same sample was also used in a study of human thymus T cells.

The sequenced sample was thymocytes. Every receptor here comes from a boy under three years old with a congenital heart defect. CDR3s include the opening cysteine and the closing phenylalanine or tryptophan. The D gene is left open where the match is weak. Where a row states a size, it is once, few, many or the class of an expanded clone; other rows omit it.

j_gene: TRBJ1-1; abundance: few; v_gene: TRBV5-8; d_gene: NA; CDR3nt: TGTGCCAGCAGCTTGGTGGGACATCTTGAAGCTTTCTTT; CDR3aa: CASSLVGHLEAFF
j_gene: TRBJ1-1; abundance: NA; v_gene: TRBV6-1; d_gene: NA; CDR3nt: TGTGCCAGCAGTGAATCTTCTGAAGCTTTCTTT; CDR3aa: CASSESSEAFF
j_gene: TRBJ2-7; abundance: NA; v_gene: TRBV18; d_gene: TRBD1; CDR3nt: TGTGCCAGCTCACCGACCGCTGACAGGGCTTGTTACGAGCAGTACTTC; CDR3aa: CASSPTADRACYEQYF
j_gene: TRBJ1-2; abundance: NA; v_gene: TRBV5-5; d_gene: TRBD1; CDR3nt: TGTGCCAGCAGCTTTCCGGGGACAGGGGAGGTCTATGGCTACACCTTC; CDR3aa: CASSFPGTGEVYGYTF
j_gene: TRBJ1-5; abundance: NA; v_gene: TRBV11-2; d_gene: NA; CDR3nt: TGTGCCAGCAGCTTGCCGGCGGGAGCCGGCAATCAGCCCCAGCATTTT; CDR3aa: CASSLPAGAGNQPQHF
j_gene: TRBJ2-7; abundance: NA; v_gene: TRBV27; d_gene: NA; CDR3nt: TGTGCCAGCAGGCCCTTTCAGGGGAGCGCTTACGAGCAGTACTTC; CDR3aa: CASRPFQGSAYEQYF
j_gene: TRBJ2-7; abundance: NA; v_gene: TRBV29-1; d_gene: TRBD2; CDR3nt: TGCAGCGTTGAAGATGGCCAACTAGCGGGAGGGAGCGACGAGCAGTACTTC; CDR3aa: CSVEDGQLAGGSDEQYF
j_gene: TRBJ2-2; abundance: NA; v_gene: TRBV6-5; d_gene: TRBD2; CDR3nt: TGTGCCAGCAGGCCCGGACTAGTTCAGGCCGGGGAGCTGTTTTTT; CDR3aa: CASRPGLVQAGELFF
j_gene: TRBJ1-1; abundance: NA; v_gene: TRBV18; d_gene: TRBD1; CDR3nt: TGTGCCAGCTCACTGGGGACAGGGGGCTTAACCACTGAAGCTTTCTTT; CDR3aa: CASSLGTGGLTTEAFF
j_gene: TRBJ2-1; abundance: NA; v_gene: TRBV4-2; d_gene: TRBD2; CDR3nt: TGTGCCAGCAGCCAAGACTCCCACCCCCTAGCGGGAGGGACAAACAATGAGCAGTTCTTC; CDR3aa: CASSQDSHPLAGGTNNEQFF
j_gene: TRBJ1-2; abundance: NA; v_gene: TRBV2; d_gene: NA; CDR3nt: TGTGCCAGCAGTCATACAGAGTCCTATGGCTACACCTTC; CDR3aa: CASSHTESYGYTF
j_gene: TRBJ2-7; abundance: NA; v_gene: TRBV27; d_gene: NA; CDR3nt: TGTGCCAGCAGTTTTTGGAGGCGGACAGGGCGACTAGCGGCGTACGAGCAGTACTTC; CDR3aa: CASSFWRRTGRLAAYEQYF
j_gene: TRBJ2-7; abundance: NA; v_gene: TRBV6-1; d_gene: NA; CDR3nt: TGTGCCAGCAGGGAAGCCAGCTCAGGGCCTTGGGAGCAGTACTTC; CDR3aa: CASREASSGPWEQYF
j_gene: TRBJ2-1; abundance: once; v_gene: TRBV30; d_gene: NA; CDR3nt: TGTGCCTGGAGTACAGGGACCTCGGACAATGAGCAGTTCTTC; CDR3aa: CAWSTGTSDNEQFF
j_gene: TRBJ1-2; abundance: NA; v_gene: TRBV5-1; d_gene: TRBD1; CDR3nt: TGCGCCAGCAGCTCCCTTGGGACAGGGAGGAACTATGGCTACACCTTC; CDR3aa: CASSSLGTGRNYGYTF
j_gene: TRBJ2-3; abundance: NA; v_gene: TRBV2; d_gene: TRBD2; CDR3nt: TGTGCCAGCAGGAAGGGTAGGGGGACTAGCGACACAGATACGCAGTATTTT; CDR3aa: CASRKGRGTSDTDTQYF
j_gene: TRBJ1-4; abundance: NA; v_gene: TRBV10-2; d_gene: TRBD1; CDR3nt: TGCGCCAGCAACGGAGCGGAGGGGGCAGGTGAAAAACTGTTTTTT; CDR3aa: CASNGAEGAGEKLFF